These T cell receptor beta chains were read from a single sample in a study of circulating and synovial CD4+ cells in juvenile arthritis. The table came from immunoSEQ multiplex PCR; TCRdb's copy has only in-frame clones and leaves some out. The table has approximately 31,000 clones, 90% to 95% seen once. Material: CD4+ T cells from blood. The receptors come from a human donor with juvenile idiopathic arthritis. CDR3s include the opening cysteine and the closing phenylalanine or tryptophan. Each record gives: CDR3 protein, CDR3 DNA, V gene, J gene, clone size, D gene. D genes are given only for firm matches. For some rows the clone size is stated as once, few or many, or as a class when expanded; others skip it.

CDR3aa: CASSRTGTGDEKLFF; CDR3nt: TGCGCCAGCAGCCGTACCGGGACAGGGGATGAAAAACTGTTTTTT; v_gene: TRBV4-1; j_gene: TRBJ1-4; abundance: few; d_gene: TRBD1
CDR3aa: CASTEMGEAPYEQYF; CDR3nt: TGTGCCAGCACCGAGATGGGGGAGGCGCCCTACGAGCAGTACTTC; v_gene: TRBV6-1; j_gene: TRBJ2-7; abundance: once; d_gene: -
CDR3aa: CASSPLRGKNTIYF; CDR3nt: TGTGCCAGCTCACCCCTAAGGGGGAAGAACACCATATATTTT; v_gene: TRBV18; j_gene: TRBJ1-3; abundance: once; d_gene: -
CDR3aa: CASGQEFYEQYF; CDR3nt: TGTGCCAGCGGACAGGAATTTTACGAGCAGTACTTC; v_gene: TRBV21-1; j_gene: TRBJ2-7; abundance: once; d_gene: -
CDR3aa: CASNAGMNTEAFF; CDR3nt: TGTGCCAGCAACGCAGGGATGAACACTGAAGCTTTCTTT; v_gene: TRBV6-1; j_gene: TRBJ1-1; abundance: -; d_gene: -
CDR3aa: CASSFGRLAGELFF; CDR3nt: TGTGCCAGCAGCTTCGGCAGGCTGGCCGGGGAGCTGTTTTTT; v_gene: TRBV11-2; j_gene: TRBJ2-2; abundance: -; d_gene: -
CDR3aa: CAWTGSAYEQYF; CDR3nt: TGTGCCTGGACAGGGTCAGCCTACGAGCAGTACTTC; v_gene: TRBV30; j_gene: TRBJ2-7; abundance: -; d_gene: -
CDR3aa: CASSAPGQGAGYGYTF; CDR3nt: TGTGCCAGCAGCGCCCCGGGACAGGGGGCCGGCTATGGCTACACCTTC; v_gene: TRBV7-2; j_gene: TRBJ1-2; abundance: -; d_gene: TRBD1
CDR3aa: CASSRGSGSHEQYF; CDR3nt: TGTGCCAGCAGCCGGGGGTCAGGGAGCCACGAGCAGTACTTC; v_gene: TRBV7-9; j_gene: TRBJ2-7; abundance: -; d_gene: -
CDR3aa: CASSVKGTGGVGANVLTF; CDR3nt: TGTGCCAGCAGCGTAAAAGGGACAGGGGGCGTTGGGGCCAACGTCCTGACTTTC; v_gene: TRBV9; j_gene: TRBJ2-6; abundance: -; d_gene: TRBD1
CDR3aa: CASSLGQKIYEKLFF; CDR3nt: TGTGCCAGCAGTTTAGGACAGAAGATTTATGAAAAACTGTTTTTT; v_gene: TRBV25-1; j_gene: TRBJ1-4; abundance: -; d_gene: -
CDR3aa: CASSFTGEDIYGYTF; CDR3nt: TGTGCCAGCAGCTTTACAGGGGAAGATATCTATGGCTACACCTTC; v_gene: TRBV11-2; j_gene: TRBJ1-2; abundance: -; d_gene: TRBD1
CDR3aa: CASSQKRRVLAGGYNEQFF; CDR3nt: TGCGCCAGCAGCCAGAAGAGACGAGTCCTAGCGGGGGGATACAATGAGCAGTTCTTC; v_gene: TRBV4-3; j_gene: TRBJ2-1; abundance: once; d_gene: TRBD2
CDR3aa: CASSYSTGLLNTEAFF; CDR3nt: TGTGCCAGCAGTTACTCGACTGGACTTTTGAACACTGAAGCTTTCTTT; v_gene: TRBV6-5; j_gene: TRBJ1-1; abundance: -; d_gene: -
CDR3aa: CASSSTQGGETQYF; CDR3nt: TGTGCCAGCAGCAGTACGCAGGGAGGAGAGACCCAGTACTTC; v_gene: TRBV28; j_gene: TRBJ2-5; abundance: -; d_gene: -
CDR3aa: CASSPTLTGLEAFF; CDR3nt: TGCGCCAGCAGCCCGACCCTCACAGGTTTGGAAGCTTTCTTT; v_gene: TRBV5-1; j_gene: TRBJ1-1; abundance: -; d_gene: -
CDR3aa: CASSQTTYNEQFF; CDR3nt: TGTGCCAGCAGCCAGACTACATACAATGAGCAGTTCTTC; v_gene: TRBV7-6; j_gene: TRBJ2-1; abundance: -; d_gene: -
CDR3aa: CASSAGGPNTGELFF; CDR3nt: TGTGCCAGCAGCGCCGGGGGGCCGAACACCGGGGAGCTGTTTTTT; v_gene: TRBV2; j_gene: TRBJ2-2; abundance: -; d_gene: -
CDR3aa: CATNPGGSNQPQHF; CDR3nt: TGTGCCACCAACCCGGGGGGGAGCAATCAGCCCCAGCATTTT; v_gene: TRBV28; j_gene: TRBJ1-5; abundance: -; d_gene: -
CDR3aa: CASSDFPDRNSPLHF; CDR3nt: TGCGCCAGCAGTGACTTCCCTGATCGGAATTCACCCCTCCACTTT; v_gene: TRBV10-2; j_gene: TRBJ1-6; abundance: -; d_gene: -
CDR3aa: CASSYPLAAKNIQYF; CDR3nt: TGTGCCAGCAGTTACCCACTAGCGGCCAAAAACATTCAGTACTTC; v_gene: TRBV6-6; j_gene: TRBJ2-4; abundance: -; d_gene: TRBD2
CDR3aa: CSVRDRRSYEQYF; CDR3nt: TGCAGCGTGAGGGACAGGAGGTCCTACGAGCAGTACTTC; v_gene: TRBV29-1; j_gene: TRBJ2-7; abundance: -; d_gene: TRBD1
CDR3aa: CASALTTIWVNQPQHF; CDR3nt: TGTGCCAGCGCCTTGACTACAATTTGGGTCAATCAGCCCCAGCATTTT; v_gene: TRBV28; j_gene: TRBJ1-5; abundance: -; d_gene: -
CDR3aa: CASSSGQTNTEAFF; CDR3nt: TGTGCCAGCTCGTCGGGACAGACGAACACTGAAGCTTTCTTT; v_gene: TRBV18; j_gene: TRBJ1-1; abundance: -; d_gene: TRBD1
CDR3aa: CASSQEAGRPGNTIYF; CDR3nt: TGCGCCAGCAGCCAAGAGGCAGGGCGCCCTGGAAACACCATATATTTT; v_gene: TRBV4-3; j_gene: TRBJ1-3; abundance: few; d_gene: -
CDR3aa: CAIMLGGTTDTQYF; CDR3nt: TGTGCCATCATGCTCGGGGGAACAACAGATACGCAGTATTTT; v_gene: TRBV10-3; j_gene: TRBJ2-3; abundance: -; d_gene: -
CDR3aa: CSAEGRGGEQFF; CDR3nt: TGCAGCGCGGAAGGGAGGGGCGGTGAGCAGTTCTTC; v_gene: TRBV29-1; j_gene: TRBJ2-1; abundance: -; d_gene: TRBD2
CDR3aa: CASSEEYYNEQFF; CDR3nt: TGTGCCAGCAGCGAGGAGTACTACAATGAGCAGTTCTTC; v_gene: TRBV9; j_gene: TRBJ2-1; abundance: -; d_gene: -
CDR3aa: CASSLMGSSYNSPLHF; CDR3nt: TGTGCCAGCAGCTTGATGGGTAGCTCCTATAATTCCCCCCTCCACTTT; v_gene: TRBV7-9; j_gene: TRBJ1-6; abundance: -; d_gene: -
CDR3aa: CSVGTSGPDLSYEQYF; CDR3nt: TGCAGCGTGGGGACTAGCGGGCCGGACCTCTCCTACGAGCAGTACTTC; v_gene: TRBV29-1; j_gene: TRBJ2-7; abundance: -; d_gene: TRBD2
CDR3aa: CASSRGDRGFTGELFF; CDR3nt: TGTGCCAGCAGCCGAGGGGACAGGGGGTTCACCGGGGAGCTGTTTTTT; v_gene: TRBV5-8; j_gene: TRBJ2-2; abundance: -; d_gene: TRBD1
CDR3aa: CASSQGTGGPADTQYF; CDR3nt: TGTGCCAGCAGCCAAGGGACGGGGGGGCCAGCAGATACGCAGTATTTT; v_gene: TRBV14; j_gene: TRBJ2-3; abundance: -; d_gene: TRBD2
CDR3aa: CASSPTGTGESEQYF; CDR3nt: TGTGCCAGCAGCCCCACCGGGACAGGAGAGTCCGAGCAGTACTTC; v_gene: TRBV7-9; j_gene: TRBJ2-7; abundance: -; d_gene: TRBD1